The next 19 T cell receptor beta chains were all read from a single sample in a study of blood T cell repertoires in COVID-19. The method was immunoSEQ multiplex PCR; TCRdb's version includes in-frame clones alone and lacks a portion of them. The sample consists of 79,000 or so clones, 70% to 90% of them appearing once. The material sequenced was peripheral blood. These receptors all stem from a man aged 55 to 69 with COVID-19, enrolled during active disease.

V and J are TRBV9 and TRBJ2-4, with TRBD2 identical over 10 bases. CDR1 SGDLS and CDR2 YYNGEE come from the germline V gene. V lost 0 bases to trimming and J lost 2 bases; unmatched junction nucleotides: 2. The CDR3 is made up of 16 amino acids. This CDR3 is CASSVELAGPKNIQYF. CDR3 nucleotides: TGTGCCAGCAGCGTAGAACTAGCGGGACCCAAAAACATTCAGTACTTC.

As concerns this clone: The junction shows a germline mismatch at one end, possibly a read error. The rearrangement uses TRBV19 and TRBJ1-2; D may be TRBD1 (5 bases). The CDR3 consists of 15 residues. CDR1 LNHDA and CDR2 SQIVND come from the germline V gene (reference sequence). In nucleotides, the CDR3 is TGTGCAAGTAGTATAGAGTGGCAGGGCGAGTATGGCTACACCTTC. This translates into CASSIEWQGEYGYTF.

The genes are TRBV2 and TRBJ2-2; D is ambiguous. The CDR3 consists of 14 residues. V gave up 6 bases and J gave up 0 bases, with 8 bases separating them. CDR1 and CDR2 from the germline V gene are SNHLY and FYNNEI. The CDR3 sequence: CASRRVANTGELFF. CDR3 DNA sequence: TGTGCCAGCAGACGAGTCGCGAACACCGGGGAGCTGTTTTTT.

This chain links TRBV10-3 with TRBJ1-2; D ambiguous. The germline V and J ends were trimmed by 0 bases and 10 bases, with 9 bases remaining between them. This CDR3 contains 12 residues. CDR1 is ENHRY and CDR2 is SYGVKD in the germline V gene. The CDR3 DNA follows: TGTGCCATCAGTGAGTCGTTGGGCTACTACACCTTC. Translating it yields CAISESLGYYTF.

The chain combines TRBV5-1 with TRBJ1-1; 8 bases align to TRBD1. The junction had 8 bases not matched to a gene; V was cut back by 3 bases and J by 4 bases. Looked up from germline, CDR1 is SGHRS and CDR2 is YFSETQ. The CDR3 is 15 residues long. This CDR3 reads CASSSGQGPATEAFF. The CDR3 region has the DNA TGCGCCAGCAGCTCCGGACAGGGTCCCGCCACTGAAGCTTTCTTT.

The V gene is TRBV19, the J gene TRBJ2-6; D is perhaps TRBD1 (6 bases). The germline V gene encodes CDR1 LNHDA and CDR2 SQIVND (reference sequence). The CDR3 spans 17 residues. Trimming took 5 bases from V and 1 from J, leaving 15 bases between them. CDR3 DNA: TGTGCCAGTAGTTCGCAACCACAGGGATCTGGGGCCAACGTCCTGACTTTC. The encoded protein is CASSSQPQGSGANVLTF.

V gene TRBV2 combines with J gene TRBJ1-4; 10 bases match TRBD1. V shed 6 bases, J shed 3 bases, and the junction held 7 bases outside the gene matches. The CDR3 runs to 16 residues. Germline V gene lookup returns CDR1 SNHLY and CDR2 FYNNEI. CDR3 region: CASREPGTGANEKLFF. CDR3 DNA: TGTGCCAGCAGGGAGCCCGGGACAGGGGCTAATGAAAAACTGTTTTTT. Complete variable domain (other parts from reference TRBV2 and TRBJ1-4): EPEVTQTPSHQVTQMGQEVILRCVPISNHLYFYWYRQILGQKVEFLVSFYNNEISEKSEIFDDQFSVERPDGSNFTLKIRSTKLEDSAMYFCASREPGTGANEKLFFGSGTQLSVL.

This clone was detected only a few times. The chain joins TRBV6-5 to TRBJ1-2; weak D call: TRBD1 (6 bases). The V gene lost 0 bases and the J gene lost 4 bases, with 15 bases spanning the gap. The CDR3 sequence is 16 residues long. CDR1 is MNHEY and CDR2 is SVGAGI in the germline V gene. DNA of the CDR3: TGTGCCAGCAGTTACTCGAGGGGGGGGACATCCTATGGCTACACCTTC. Its protein product is CASSYSRGGTSYGYTF.

This clone was picked up one time. CDR3 nucleotides: TGCGCCAGCAGCTTGACTACCTCTGGGGCCAACGTCCTGACTTTC. Protein: CASSLTTSGANVLTF. The chain carries TRBV5-1 and TRBJ2-6; D ambiguous. From germline, CDR1 is SGHRS and CDR2 YFSETQ. CDR3 length: 15 amino acids. Trimming removed 1 base from V and 0 bases from J, with 5 bases in between.

This rearrangement joins TRBV2 to TRBJ2-7; tentatively, D is TRBD1 (5 bases). Trimming pared 1 base from V and 4 bases from J, leaving 11 bases between. The CDR3 consists of 14 residues. CDR1 and CDR2 (germline): SNHLY, FYNNEI. This CDR3 is CASSEGRARYEQYF. The CDR3 DNA reads as TGTGCCAGCAGTGAAGGCAGGGCAAGATACGAGCAGTACTTC.

Only a few counts were recorded for this clone. V is TRBV3-1 (or the pseudogene TRBV3-2) and J is TRBJ2-5; D unresolved. V was trimmed by 1 base and J by 0 bases, leaving 12 bases between them. This CDR3 contains 16 residues. Germline assignment: CDR1 LGHDT and CDR2 YNNKEL (reference sequence). CDR3 loop: CASSQVHFEYQETQYF. DNA for the CDR3: TGTGCCAGCAGCCAAGTTCATTTCGAGTACCAAGAGACCCAGTACTTC.

The V gene is TRBV4-1, the J gene TRBJ1-6; D unresolved. Between the trimmed V and J ends, which lost 1 base and 10 bases, there was a span of 17 bases. The CDR3 is 16 residues long. CDR1 and CDR2 (germline): MGHRA, YSYEKL. CDR3 loop: CASSQAPERGYSPLHF. For the CDR3, the DNA is TGCGCCAGCAGCCAAGCACCCGAGCGAGGATACTCACCCCTCCACTTT.

The V call is TRBV5-1, the J call TRBJ1-3; D remains ambiguous. Germline V lookup: CDR1 SGHRS, CDR2 YFSETQ. V was trimmed by 1 base and J by 7 bases, leaving 12 bases between them. The CDR3 contains 14 residues. The CDR3 protein is CASSLSRDRNTIYF. CDR3 coding DNA: TGCGCCAGCAGCTTGTCGAGGGATCGGAACACCATATATTTT.

The V gene is TRBV6-1, the J gene TRBJ2-3; 7 nucleotides match TRBD2. The CDR3 sequence is 18 residues long. With 0 bases clipped from V and 1 base from J, the junction kept 10 bases outside the gene matches. Germline CDR1 MNHNS, CDR2 SASEGT. The CDR3 DNA sequence: TGTGCCAGCAGTGAAGCCGGGCTAGCGGCTCCTCGCACAGATACGCAGTATTTT. Protein: CASSEAGLAAPRTDTQYF.

This chain joins TRBV30 and TRBJ1-5; 7 nucleotides align to TRBD1. Germline V gene data show CDR1 as GTSNPN and CDR2 as SVGIG (reference sequence). CDR3 length: 15 residues. The V gene end was trimmed by 3 bases and the J gene end by 2 bases; junction bases not matched to a gene: 7. CDR3 sequence reads: CAWSPGQVGNQPQHF. For the CDR3, the DNA is TGTGCCTGGAGCCCCGGACAGGTTGGCAATCAGCCCCAGCATTTT.

This chain uses TRBV19 with TRBJ1-2, with D possibly matching TRBD1 (5 bases). Per the germline V gene, CDR1 is LNHDA and CDR2 is SQIVND (reference sequence). The CDR3 sequence is 19 residues long. Trimming removed 3 bases from V and 5 bases from J, with 28 bases in between. The CDR3 region is CASSILTSGVGRSSYGYTF. The CDR3 bases are TGTGCCAGTAGTATCCTCACATCGGGGGTCGGGCGTTCCTCTTATGGCTACACCTTC. Combining the CDR3 with reference TRBV19 and TRBJ1-2 gives the whole variable domain DGGITQSPKYLFRKEGQNVTLSCEQNLNHDAMYWYRQDPGQGLRLIYYSQIVNDFQKGDIAEGYSVSREKKESFPLTVTSAQKNPTAFYLCASSILTSGVGRSSYGYTFGSGTRLTVV.

This chain uses TRBV3-1 (or the pseudogene TRBV3-2) with TRBJ1-1, with 8 nucleotides matching TRBD1. The germline V gene encodes CDR1 LGHDT and CDR2 YNNKEL (reference sequence). With V trimmed by 4 bases and J by 5 bases, 3 bases remained unmatched. The CDR3 has 13 amino acids. The CDR3 region has the DNA TGTGCCAGCAGCCCGGACAGGGATACTGAAGCTTTCTTT. This codes for CASSPDRDTEAFF.

This clone has only a few counts. This sequence joins TRBV24-1 and TRBJ2-1; possibly TRBD1 for D (6 bases). The CDR3 loop spans 15 amino acids. Per germline, CDR1 KGHDR and CDR2 SFDVKD. The V and J ends lost 3 bases and 5 bases respectively, with 13 bases between them. CDR3 DNA sequence: TGTGCCACCAGTGATGGCCGACAGGCGGACAATGAGCAGTTCTTC. This sequence encodes CATSDGRQADNEQFF.

The gene calls are TRBV10-1 and TRBJ2-2, with 10 bases lining up with TRBD1. Germline V gene data show CDR1 as WNHNN and CDR2 as SYGVQD (reference sequence). Trimming removed 5 bases from V and 0 bases from J; junction bases left unmatched: 6. The length of the CDR3 is 17 residues. This CDR3 is CASSTGTGASNTGELFF. CDR3 in DNA: TGCGCCAGCAGTACGGGGACAGGGGCTTCGAACACCGGGGAGCTGTTTTTT.